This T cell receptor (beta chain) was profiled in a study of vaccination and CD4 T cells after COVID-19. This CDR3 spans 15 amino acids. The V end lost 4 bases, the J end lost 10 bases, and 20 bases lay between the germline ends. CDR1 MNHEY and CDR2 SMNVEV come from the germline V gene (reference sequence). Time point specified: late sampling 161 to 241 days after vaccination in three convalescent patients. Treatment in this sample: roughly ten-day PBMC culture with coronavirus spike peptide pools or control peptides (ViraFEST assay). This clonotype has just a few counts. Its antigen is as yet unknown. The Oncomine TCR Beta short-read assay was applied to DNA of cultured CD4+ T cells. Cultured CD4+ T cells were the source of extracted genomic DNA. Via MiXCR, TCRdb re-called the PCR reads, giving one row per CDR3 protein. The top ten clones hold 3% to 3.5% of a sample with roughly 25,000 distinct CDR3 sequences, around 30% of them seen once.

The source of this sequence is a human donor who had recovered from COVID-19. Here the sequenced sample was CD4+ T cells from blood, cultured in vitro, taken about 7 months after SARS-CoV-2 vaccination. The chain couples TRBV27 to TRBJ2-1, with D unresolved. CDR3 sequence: CASSSSGPTPGEQFF. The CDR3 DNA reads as TGTGCCAGCAGTTCCTCCGGGCCCACCCCCGGCGAGCAGTTCTTC.